This TCR beta chain was recovered during a study of T cell repertoires in cytomegalovirus infection. Overall study: CMV epitopes in the study were HLA-C-restricted (recently identified) and HLA-B-restricted (well studied). Through public TCR beta signatures, both CMV infection and matching HLA type were indicated.

V trimming: 5 bases; J trimming: 5 bases; junction bases outside the gene matches: 13. This CDR3 is built from 16 residues. The V gene's germline CDR1 is MRHNA and CDR2 SNTAGT. Each CDR3 protein gets one entry after TCRdb re-called the reads with MiXCR. The top ten clones hold 80% to 95% of a sample with roughly 80,000 distinct CDR3 sequences, around 40% of them seen once. Study conclusions and caveats: Public TCR beta family frequency separated CMV-and-HLA carriers, including in an independent cohort. Within the response measured ex vivo, HLA-C-restricted CMV-specific TCR beta clonotypes were dominant.

As regards this clonotype: What it binds is not known.

The receptor was isolated from a human donor in good health (CMV status not recorded). Some clones in this sample may be carry-over from other donors' samples. Source: CD8+ T cells from cultured PBMCs, taken from culture after CMV antigen stimulation. This chain uses TRBV6-4 with TRBJ2-3; 7 bases map to TRBD2. The CDR3: CASSPLAGEVGDTQYF. In DNA, the CDR3 is TGTGCCAGCAGTCCTCTGGCGGGAGAGGTGGGAGATACGCAGTATTTT.